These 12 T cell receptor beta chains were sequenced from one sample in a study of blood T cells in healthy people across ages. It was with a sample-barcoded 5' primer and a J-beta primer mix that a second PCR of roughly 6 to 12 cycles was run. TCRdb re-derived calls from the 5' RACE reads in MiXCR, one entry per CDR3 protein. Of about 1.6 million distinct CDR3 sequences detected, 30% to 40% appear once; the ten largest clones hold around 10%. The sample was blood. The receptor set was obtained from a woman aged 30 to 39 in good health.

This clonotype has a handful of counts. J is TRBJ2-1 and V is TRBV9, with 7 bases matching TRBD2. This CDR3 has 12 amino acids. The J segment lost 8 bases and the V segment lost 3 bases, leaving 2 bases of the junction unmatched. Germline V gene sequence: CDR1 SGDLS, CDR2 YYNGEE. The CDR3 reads CASSATSYEQFF. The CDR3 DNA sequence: TGTGCCAGCAGCGCGACTAGCTATGAGCAGTTCTTC.

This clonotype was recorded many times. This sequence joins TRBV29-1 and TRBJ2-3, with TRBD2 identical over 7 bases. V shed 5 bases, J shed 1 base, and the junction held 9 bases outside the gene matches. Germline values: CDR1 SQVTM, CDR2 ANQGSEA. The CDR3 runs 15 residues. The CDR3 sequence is CSVRGGAVGTDTQYF. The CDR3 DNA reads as TGCAGCGTTCGGGGAGGGGCCGTGGGCACAGATACGCAGTATTTT.

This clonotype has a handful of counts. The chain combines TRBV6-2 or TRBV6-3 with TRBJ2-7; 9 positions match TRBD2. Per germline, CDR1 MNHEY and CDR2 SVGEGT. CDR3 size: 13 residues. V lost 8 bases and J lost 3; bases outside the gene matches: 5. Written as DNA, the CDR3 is TGTGCCAGCCAGCGGGGGGCTTTCTACGAGCAGTACTTC. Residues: CASQRGAFYEQYF.

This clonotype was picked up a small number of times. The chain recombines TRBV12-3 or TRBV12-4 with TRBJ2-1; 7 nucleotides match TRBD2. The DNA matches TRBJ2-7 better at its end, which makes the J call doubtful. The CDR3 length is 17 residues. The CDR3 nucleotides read TGTGCCAGCAGTGTACACCTGACTAGCTCGTCCTACAATGAGCAGTACTTC. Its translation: CASSVHLTSSSYNEQYF.

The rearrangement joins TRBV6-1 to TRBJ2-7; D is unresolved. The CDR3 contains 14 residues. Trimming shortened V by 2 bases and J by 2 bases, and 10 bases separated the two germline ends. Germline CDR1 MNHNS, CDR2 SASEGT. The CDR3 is CASSEWDLPYEQYF. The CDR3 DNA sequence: TGTGCCAGCAGTGAATGGGATCTGCCCTACGAGCAGTACTTC.

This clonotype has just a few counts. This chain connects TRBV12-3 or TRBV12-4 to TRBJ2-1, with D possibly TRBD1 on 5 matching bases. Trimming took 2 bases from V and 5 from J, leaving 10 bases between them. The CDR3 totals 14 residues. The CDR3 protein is CASSLIQGNNEQFF. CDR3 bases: TGTGCCAGCAGTTTAATCCAGGGAAACAATGAGCAGTTCTTC.

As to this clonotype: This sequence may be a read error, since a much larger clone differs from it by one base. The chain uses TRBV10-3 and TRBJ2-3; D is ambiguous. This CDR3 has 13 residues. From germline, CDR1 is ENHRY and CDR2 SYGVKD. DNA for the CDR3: TGTGCCACCAGTTGGACGAGCACAGATACGCAGTATTTT. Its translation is CATSWTSTDTQYF.

CDR3 amino acids: CASSSPWETQYF. CDR3 bases: TGTGCCAGCAGCTCCCCCTGGGAGACCCAGTACTTC. The chain couples TRBV7-8 to TRBJ2-5; no clear D. Germline V gives CDR1 SGHVS, CDR2 FQNEAQ. With 4 bases removed from V and 5 bases from J, the gap between germline ends came to 8 bases. The CDR3 spans 12 residues.

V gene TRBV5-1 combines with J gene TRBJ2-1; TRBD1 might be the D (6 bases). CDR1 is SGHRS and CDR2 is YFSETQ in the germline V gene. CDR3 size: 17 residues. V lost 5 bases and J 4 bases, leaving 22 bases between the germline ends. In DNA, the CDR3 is TGCGCCAGCAGACCCGGGACACACAGGGCGGAATACAATGAGCAGTTCTTC. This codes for CASRPGTHRAEYNEQFF.

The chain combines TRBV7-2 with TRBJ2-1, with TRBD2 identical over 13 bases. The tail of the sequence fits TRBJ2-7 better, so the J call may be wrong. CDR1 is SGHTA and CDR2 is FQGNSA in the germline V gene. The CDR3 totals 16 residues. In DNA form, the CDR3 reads TGTGCCAGCAGCCGGACTAGCGGGAGCTCCTACAATGAGCAGTACTTC. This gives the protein CASSRTSGSSYNEQYF.

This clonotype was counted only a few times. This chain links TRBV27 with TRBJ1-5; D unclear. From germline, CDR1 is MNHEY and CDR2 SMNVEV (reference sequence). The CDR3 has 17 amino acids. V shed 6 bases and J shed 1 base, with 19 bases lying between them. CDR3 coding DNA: TGTGCCAGCAGCCCCGGTCAAAGCTTCTGGAGCAATCAGCCCCAGCATTTT. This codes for CASSPGQSFWSNQPQHF.

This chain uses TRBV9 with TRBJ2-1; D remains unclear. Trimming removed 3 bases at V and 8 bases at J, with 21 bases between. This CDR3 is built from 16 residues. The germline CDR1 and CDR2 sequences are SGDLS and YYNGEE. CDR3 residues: CASSAQLTTLAHEQFF. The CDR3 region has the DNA TGTGCCAGCAGCGCCCAGCTAACGACCCTTGCCCATGAGCAGTTCTTC.